This T cell receptor (beta chain) was sequenced during a study of blood T cell repertoires in COVID-19. Study information: COVID-19 samples collected from the United States, Italy and Spain covered acute and convalescent phases. The cDNA or gDNA used as material had been derived from T cells, B-cell-depleted T cells, or PBMCs.

Only in-frame clones appear in the TCRdb table, and some are missing; sequencing was by immunoSEQ multiplex PCR. The table shows 100,000 to 150,000 clones, with roughly 90% occurring only once. This clone was seen only once. This CDR3 region has 16 residues. Trimming removed 4 bases from V and 3 bases from J, with 19 bases in between. Germline V gene data show CDR1 as SGHDT and CDR2 as YYEEEE. The sample comprised peripheral blood. The clonotype was recovered from a man in his 70s who had recovered from COVID-19. The chain has TRBV5-6 and TRBJ1-2; D might be TRBD1 (5 bases). The CDR3 DNA reads as TGTGCCAGCAGCAGGGATGGAGGGGCGGCTTACTATGGCTACACCTTC. Translated, it gives CASSRDGGAAYYGYTF.